A selection of T cell receptor beta chains follows, all from one sample in a study of cytomegalovirus exposure and HLA in healthy donors. Using immunoSEQ multiplex PCR, the repertoire was profiled, and TCRdb retains in-frame clones only, with some absent. The sample includes some 99,000 clones, roughly 80% seen only once; the top ten take 7% to 9%. The sequenced sample was PBMCs. These receptors were collected from a woman aged 45 to 65 in good health and CMV-seropositive. Each CDR3 is given with its conserved first and last residue. Each record gives: J gene, clone size, D gene, V gene, CDR3 protein, CDR3 DNA. D genes are given only for firm matches. Size is omitted from some rows. Given values are once, few, many or a class for expanded clones.

j_call: TRBJ1-3
clone_size: NA
d_call: NA
v_call: TRBV7-9
cdr3_aa: CASSPDTSSGNTIYF
cdr3_nt: TGTGCCAGCAGCCCGGACACGAGCTCTGGAAACACCATATATTTT

j_call: TRBJ1-3
clone_size: NA
d_call: NA
v_call: TRBV29-1
cdr3_aa: CSVDESSGNTIYF
cdr3_nt: TGCAGCGTTGATGAGAGCTCTGGAAACACCATATATTTT

j_call: TRBJ1-1
clone_size: NA
d_call: TRBD1
v_call: TRBV7-9
cdr3_aa: CASSQGDREAEAFF
cdr3_nt: TGTGCCAGCAGTCAGGGGGACAGGGAGGCTGAAGCTTTCTTT

j_call: TRBJ2-1
clone_size: NA
d_call: TRBD2
v_call: TRBV5-6
cdr3_aa: CASSLGTRAGEEQFF
cdr3_nt: TGTGCCAGCAGCTTGGGGACCCGGGCGGGGGAGGAGCAGTTCTTC

j_call: TRBJ2-1
clone_size: NA
d_call: NA
v_call: TRBV6-1
cdr3_aa: CASSQTGTPLNEQFF
cdr3_nt: TGTGCCAGCAGTCAAACCGGGACACCATTGAATGAGCAGTTCTTC

j_call: TRBJ1-1
clone_size: NA
d_call: NA
v_call: TRBV29-1
cdr3_aa: CSVEDGEGTEAFF
cdr3_nt: TGCAGCGTTGAAGATGGAGAGGGCACTGAAGCTTTCTTT

j_call: TRBJ2-1
clone_size: NA
d_call: TRBD2
v_call: TRBV7-2
cdr3_aa: CASSLEAGEYNEQFF
cdr3_nt: TGTGCCAGCAGCTTAGAAGCGGGAGAGTACAATGAGCAGTTCTTC

j_call: TRBJ2-1
clone_size: NA
d_call: NA
v_call: TRBV15
cdr3_aa: CATSREQSFWQFF
cdr3_nt: TGTGCCACCAGCAGAGAACAGTCCTTTTGGCAGTTCTTC

j_call: TRBJ2-1
clone_size: NA
d_call: TRBD1
v_call: TRBV5-1
cdr3_aa: CASSLALQGFYNEQFF
cdr3_nt: TGCGCCAGCAGCTTGGCGCTACAGGGGTTCTACAATGAGCAGTTCTTC

j_call: TRBJ1-1
clone_size: few
d_call: NA
v_call: TRBV7-3
cdr3_aa: CASSFSLRPEAFF
cdr3_nt: TGTGCCAGCAGCTTCTCTTTGCGGCCTGAAGCTTTCTTT

j_call: TRBJ2-7
clone_size: NA
d_call: NA
v_call: TRBV6-6
cdr3_aa: CASRPGGRGTYEQYF
cdr3_nt: TGTGCCAGCCGACCTGGGGGCAGGGGCACCTACGAGCAGTACTTC

j_call: TRBJ2-1
clone_size: NA
d_call: NA
v_call: TRBV6-5
cdr3_aa: CASSYHLPPGYNEQFF
cdr3_nt: TGTGCCAGCAGTTATCACCTGCCCCCCGGCTACAATGAGCAGTTCTTC

j_call: TRBJ1-1
clone_size: NA
d_call: NA
v_call: TRBV6-5
cdr3_aa: CASRGLESKTEAFF
cdr3_nt: TGTGCCAGCAGGGGACTGGAATCGAAAACTGAAGCTTTCTTT

j_call: TRBJ1-4
clone_size: few
d_call: NA
v_call: TRBV7-6
cdr3_aa: CASSTHSSTNEKLFF
cdr3_nt: TGTGCCAGCAGCACGCACTCCTCTACTAATGAAAAACTGTTTTTT

j_call: TRBJ2-7
clone_size: NA
d_call: TRBD1
v_call: TRBV27
cdr3_aa: CASSRDRVYEQYF
cdr3_nt: TGTGCCAGCAGCCGGGACAGGGTCTACGAGCAGTACTTC

j_call: TRBJ2-3
clone_size: NA
d_call: TRBD1
v_call: TRBV5-1
cdr3_aa: CASSLGGQGGTDTQYF
cdr3_nt: TGCGCCAGCAGCCTTGGCGGACAGGGTGGCACAGATACGCAGTATTTT

j_call: TRBJ2-7
clone_size: NA
d_call: NA
v_call: TRBV7-3
cdr3_aa: CASSLGPPYEQYF
cdr3_nt: TGTGCCAGCAGCTTAGGGCCGCCCTACGAGCAGTACTTC

j_call: TRBJ2-7
clone_size: NA
d_call: TRBD1
v_call: TRBV18
cdr3_aa: CASSQGQGRVSYEQYF
cdr3_nt: TGTGCCAGCTCACAGGGACAGGGGAGGGTATCCTACGAGCAGTACTTC

j_call: TRBJ1-1
clone_size: NA
d_call: NA
v_call: TRBV4-2
cdr3_aa: CASSQGQGFTEAFF
cdr3_nt: TGTGCCAGCAGCCAAGGGCAGGGGTTCACTGAAGCTTTCTTT

j_call: TRBJ2-1
clone_size: once
d_call: TRBD2
v_call: TRBV7-9
cdr3_aa: CSSSTSSGSYNEQFF
cdr3_nt: TGTTCCAGCAGCACTTCTAGCGGCTCCTACAATGAGCAGTTCTTC

j_call: TRBJ2-5
clone_size: NA
d_call: NA
v_call: TRBV6-5
cdr3_aa: CASSPLARKETQYF
cdr3_nt: TGTGCCAGCAGCCCCCTAGCAAGGAAAGAGACCCAGTACTTC

j_call: TRBJ1-2
clone_size: NA
d_call: NA
v_call: TRBV7-2
cdr3_aa: CASSLVGPSYGYTF
cdr3_nt: TGTGCCAGCAGCTTAGTTGGGCCGAGCTATGGCTACACCTTC

j_call: TRBJ2-5
clone_size: NA
d_call: TRBD2
v_call: TRBV4-2
cdr3_aa: CASSTGGRGVTAQYF
cdr3_nt: TGTGCCAGCAGCACCGGCGGGAGGGGGGTTACGGCCCAGTACTTC

j_call: TRBJ1-4
clone_size: NA
d_call: NA
v_call: TRBV5-6
cdr3_aa: CASSSDLGGEKLFF
cdr3_nt: TGTGCCAGCAGCTCGGACCTAGGGGGTGAAAAACTGTTTTTT

j_call: TRBJ2-7
clone_size: NA
d_call: TRBD2
v_call: TRBV5-4
cdr3_aa: CASSLQSGRGENEQYF
cdr3_nt: TGTGCCAGCAGCCTACAAAGCGGGAGGGGGGAAAACGAGCAGTACTTC

j_call: TRBJ1-2
clone_size: NA
d_call: NA
v_call: TRBV29-1
cdr3_aa: CSVVDPRGATYGYTF
cdr3_nt: TGCAGCGTTGTAGACCCGCGGGGGGCCACTTATGGCTACACCTTC

j_call: TRBJ2-7
clone_size: NA
d_call: NA
v_call: TRBV29-1
cdr3_aa: CSVEGPGAHPWAEEVFEQYF
cdr3_nt: TGCAGCGTTGAGGGCCCCGGCGCACATCCTTGGGCGGAGGAAGTATTCGAGCAGTACTTC

j_call: TRBJ1-1
clone_size: NA
d_call: NA
v_call: TRBV27
cdr3_aa: CASSPGQINTEAFF
cdr3_nt: TGTGCCAGCAGTCCCGGACAGATTAACACTGAAGCTTTCTTT

j_call: TRBJ2-1
clone_size: NA
d_call: TRBD1
v_call: TRBV19
cdr3_aa: CASSNTGGRNEQFF
cdr3_nt: TGTGCCAGTAGTAATACAGGGGGTAGGAATGAGCAGTTCTTC

j_call: TRBJ1-6
clone_size: NA
d_call: NA
v_call: TRBV7-9
cdr3_aa: CASSSYENSPLHF
cdr3_nt: TGTGCCAGCAGCTCGTACGAGAATTCACCCCTCCACTTT

j_call: TRBJ2-7
clone_size: once
d_call: NA
v_call: TRBV25-1
cdr3_aa: CASSGTGAGDSYEQYF
cdr3_nt: TGTGCCAGCAGTGGGACAGGAGCGGGAGACTCCTACGAGCAGTACTTC

j_call: TRBJ2-3
clone_size: NA
d_call: TRBD1
v_call: TRBV15
cdr3_aa: CATSRPFGDRDADTQYF
cdr3_nt: TGTGCCACCAGCAGACCCTTCGGCGACAGGGATGCAGATACGCAGTATTTT

j_call: TRBJ1-1
clone_size: NA
d_call: TRBD1
v_call: TRBV9
cdr3_aa: CASSASRDRGNTEAFF
cdr3_nt: TGTGCCAGCAGCGCTTCCCGGGACAGGGGGAACACTGAAGCTTTCTTT

j_call: TRBJ2-6
clone_size: NA
d_call: NA
v_call: TRBV5-1
cdr3_aa: CASSLGRYSGANVLTF
cdr3_nt: TGCGCCAGCAGCTTGGGCAGATACTCTGGGGCCAACGTCCTGACTTTC

j_call: TRBJ1-2
clone_size: NA
d_call: NA
v_call: TRBV13
cdr3_aa: CASSIRGNYGYTF
cdr3_nt: TGTGCCAGCAGCATCCGGGGGAACTATGGCTACACCTTC

j_call: TRBJ2-3
clone_size: NA
d_call: TRBD1
v_call: TRBV4-1
cdr3_aa: CASSQADRARTDTQYF
cdr3_nt: TGCGCCAGCAGCCAAGCGGACAGGGCACGCACAGATACGCAGTATTTT

j_call: TRBJ2-3
clone_size: NA
d_call: NA
v_call: TRBV9
cdr3_aa: CASSVGVTGVGFGTQYF
cdr3_nt: TGTGCCAGCAGCGTAGGGGTGACGGGAGTTGGTTTCGGTACGCAGTATTTT

j_call: TRBJ2-7
clone_size: NA
d_call: TRBD1
v_call: TRBV6-1
cdr3_aa: CASSRTGEQYF
cdr3_nt: TGTGCCAGCAGCAGGACAGGCGAGCAGTACTTC

j_call: TRBJ2-7
clone_size: once
d_call: NA
v_call: TRBV2
cdr3_aa: CASSQDNYRGEQYF
cdr3_nt: TGTGCCAGCAGTCAAGACAATTATCGAGGCGAGCAGTACTTC

j_call: TRBJ2-7
clone_size: NA
d_call: NA
v_call: TRBV4-1
cdr3_aa: CASSQASPGGAYEQYF
cdr3_nt: TGCGCCAGCAGCCAAGCCTCACCGGGGGGCGCCTACGAGCAGTACTTC

j_call: TRBJ2-7
clone_size: NA
d_call: TRBD1
v_call: TRBV6-5
cdr3_aa: CASSSKTGGVYEQYF
cdr3_nt: TGTGCCAGCAGTTCTAAGACAGGGGGAGTCTACGAGCAGTACTTC

j_call: TRBJ2-7
clone_size: NA
d_call: NA
v_call: TRBV2
cdr3_aa: CASSENSGSYEQYF
cdr3_nt: TGTGCCAGCAGTGAAAATTCAGGGTCCTACGAGCAGTACTTC

j_call: TRBJ2-1
clone_size: NA
d_call: TRBD2
v_call: TRBV6-6
cdr3_aa: CASMTGTSGYNEQFF
cdr3_nt: TGTGCCAGCATGACGGGGACTAGCGGTTACAATGAGCAGTTCTTC

j_call: TRBJ1-4
clone_size: NA
d_call: NA
v_call: TRBV18
cdr3_aa: CASSGQGQDEKLFF
cdr3_nt: TGTGCCAGCTCAGGGCAGGGTCAAGATGAAAAACTGTTTTTT

j_call: TRBJ2-7
clone_size: NA
d_call: TRBD2
v_call: TRBV5-1
cdr3_aa: CASSLAPAGATYEQYF
cdr3_nt: TGCGCCAGCAGCTTGGCCCCAGCGGGAGCAACCTACGAGCAGTACTTC

j_call: TRBJ1-1
clone_size: NA
d_call: NA
v_call: TRBV11-2
cdr3_aa: CASRIGAWASEAFF
cdr3_nt: TGTGCCAGCAGAATAGGGGCCTGGGCCTCTGAAGCTTTCTTT

j_call: TRBJ1-2
clone_size: NA
d_call: TRBD1
v_call: TRBV4-1
cdr3_aa: CASSLDRGRDGYTF
cdr3_nt: TGCGCCAGCAGCCTCGACAGGGGTCGAGATGGCTACACCTTC

j_call: TRBJ1-5
clone_size: NA
d_call: NA
v_call: TRBV19
cdr3_aa: CASLGTGMQPQHF
cdr3_nt: TGTGCCAGCCTTGGAACAGGGATGCAGCCCCAGCATTTT

j_call: TRBJ2-1
clone_size: NA
d_call: TRBD2
v_call: TRBV5-1
cdr3_aa: CASSLGTSGTSYNEQFF
cdr3_nt: TGCGCCAGCAGCTTGGGGACTAGCGGGACCTCCTACAATGAGCAGTTCTTC

j_call: TRBJ1-5
clone_size: NA
d_call: NA
v_call: TRBV9
cdr3_aa: CASSSGFGNQPQHF
cdr3_nt: TGTGCCAGCAGCTCAGGGTTCGGCAATCAGCCCCAGCATTTT

j_call: TRBJ2-2
clone_size: NA
d_call: TRBD1
v_call: TRBV27
cdr3_aa: CASSQPGQGITGELFF
cdr3_nt: TGTGCCAGCAGCCAGCCGGGACAGGGGATTACCGGGGAGCTGTTTTTT

j_call: TRBJ2-7
clone_size: NA
d_call: TRBD1
v_call: TRBV6-6
cdr3_aa: CASSVTGEEQYF
cdr3_nt: TGTGCCAGCAGTGTAACAGGGGAAGAGCAGTACTTC

j_call: TRBJ1-1
clone_size: NA
d_call: NA
v_call: TRBV6-5
cdr3_aa: CASSYNQQVRTEAFF
cdr3_nt: TGTGCCAGCAGTTACAACCAACAGGTGAGGACTGAAGCTTTCTTT

j_call: TRBJ2-1
clone_size: NA
d_call: TRBD2
v_call: TRBV6-5
cdr3_aa: CASSSGGTFNEQFF
cdr3_nt: TGTGCCAGCAGTAGCGGGGGGACCTTCAATGAGCAGTTCTTC

j_call: TRBJ2-5
clone_size: NA
d_call: TRBD1
v_call: TRBV10-3
cdr3_aa: CATADRGETQYF
cdr3_nt: TGTGCCACCGCCGACAGGGGGGAGACCCAGTACTTC

j_call: TRBJ2-7
clone_size: NA
d_call: TRBD2
v_call: TRBV5-8
cdr3_aa: CASSTPGPGTSEQYF
cdr3_nt: TGTGCCAGCAGCACCCCCGGACCGGGGACTAGCGAGCAGTACTTC

j_call: TRBJ2-2
clone_size: NA
d_call: TRBD2
v_call: TRBV7-8
cdr3_aa: CASSLRTSGNTGELFF
cdr3_nt: TGTGCCAGCAGCTTACGGACTAGCGGGAACACCGGGGAGCTGTTTTTT

j_call: TRBJ1-1
clone_size: NA
d_call: NA
v_call: TRBV6-5
cdr3_aa: CASQREGVTEAFF
cdr3_nt: TGTGCCTCACAAAGGGAGGGTGTCACTGAAGCTTTCTTT

j_call: TRBJ1-2
clone_size: NA
d_call: TRBD1
v_call: TRBV9
cdr3_aa: CASSVGGGSYGYTF
cdr3_nt: TGTGCCAGCAGCGTAGGAGGGGGCAGCTATGGCTACACCTTC

j_call: TRBJ1-6
clone_size: NA
d_call: NA
v_call: TRBV6-6
cdr3_aa: CASSYRGNNSPLHF
cdr3_nt: TGTGCCAGCAGTTACAGAGGGAATAATTCACCCCTCCACTTT